These 7 T cell receptor beta chains share one sample of origin, sequenced in a study of T cells in Graves' hyperthyroidism and ophthalmopathy (dated by TCRdb to between 2019 and 2020). Library preparation was by multiplex PCR. The run used an Illumina HiSeq 2000. TCR beta CDR3 regions were amplified from RNA transcripts. The TCR CDR3 was subjected to a first round of RT-PCR using the HTBI primer set and the Qiagen OneStep RT-PCR kit. TCRdb trimmed the raw reads at Q25, called clones with MiXCR and kept productive beta chains. Each CDR3 protein appears once, grouped with its most common genes and DNA. Within this sample are 400,000 to 550,000 distinct CDR3 sequences, with approximately 24% of them counted one time only. The ten top clones hold 10% to 12% of the sample. Sequencing used blood. The receptors here all came from a woman under 40 with Graves' ophthalmopathy.

The chain links TRBV6-2 or TRBV6-3 to TRBJ2-7, with D tentatively TRBD2 (6 bases). The CDR3 covers 14 residues. V was shortened by 6 bases and J by 1 base, with 13 bases between the two germline ends. CDR1 is MNHEY, CDR2 SVGEGT, per germline. CDR3 amino acids: CASRPEGLSYEQYF. The DNA for the CDR3 is TGTGCCAGCAGGCCGGAGGGGTTATCCTACGAGCAGTACTTC.

There are a few counts of this clonotype. The chain is built from TRBV2 and TRBJ2-3; 8 nucleotides align to TRBD2. The CDR3 consists of 12 residues. V dropped 7 bases and J dropped 4; count of bases not matched to a gene: 1. Germline loops: CDR1 SNHLY, CDR2 FYNNEI. The CDR3 nucleotides read TGTGCCAGCAACGGGGGGGCAGATACGCAGTATTTT. It is translated as CASNGGADTQYF.

This clonotype came up many times. V is TRBV6-5 and J is TRBJ2-2; 10 positions match TRBD2. CDR3 size: 15 residues. Germline V gene sequence: CDR1 MNHEY, CDR2 SVGAGI. The trim removed 6 bases at V and 7 bases at J, leaving 8 bases unmatched. This CDR3 reads CASSLAGGLSGELFF. CDR3 nucleotide sequence: TGTGCCAGCAGCTTAGCGGGGGGCTTAAGCGGGGAGCTGTTTTTT.

The CDR3: CASSSLLRQGNTETQYF. CDR3 bases: TGTGCCAGCAGCTCCTTATTACGACAGGGTAATACCGAGACCCAGTACTTC. The chain carries TRBV11-1 and TRBJ2-5, with 7 bases matching TRBD1. Germline V gene sequence: CDR1 SGHAT, CDR2 FQDESV (reference sequence). The CDR3 extends over 17 amino acids. V was pared by 4 bases and J by 5 bases, with 16 bases of the junction left unmatched.

This clonotype appeared many times. V is TRBV12-3 or TRBV12-4 and J is TRBJ1-1; a weak D match, TRBD1 (5 bases). CDR3 length: 16 residues. The V and J ends lost 7 bases and 3 bases respectively, with 21 bases between them. CDR3: CASTSLRADQHTEAFF. CDR3 nucleotides: TGTGCCAGCACATCACTCAGGGCTGATCAGCACACTGAAGCTTTCTTT.

This clonotype has a count of ten or more. The V gene is TRBV5-4, the J gene TRBJ1-5, with D maybe TRBD1 (6 bases). V lost 9 bases and J lost 7, with 17 bases in between. Germline-derived CDR1 and CDR2 are SGHNT and YYREEE (reference sequence). The CDR3 extends over 13 amino acids. The CDR3 here is CAISRGAEQPQHF. Here the CDR3 DNA reads TGTGCCATCTCCCGGGGGGCTGAACAGCCCCAGCATTTT.

This clonotype appeared many times. The J gene is TRBJ1-2, the V gene TRBV11-3, with a tentative D call TRBD1 (5 bases). CDR1 and CDR2 (germline): SGHNT, YENEEA. The V end lost 4 bases, the J end lost 4 bases, and 13 bases lay between the germline ends. The CDR3 has 14 amino acids. CDR3 amino acids: CASSSGHALYGYTF. The CDR3 nucleotides read TGTGCCAGCAGCTCAGGACATGCCCTCTATGGCTACACCTTC.